The 20 T cell receptor beta chains below all came from one sample that was sequenced in a study of T cells in Graves' hyperthyroidism and ophthalmopathy. Amplified TCR beta CDR3 regions derived from RNA transcripts. HTBI primers were the set used in a first-round RT-PCR of the TCR CDR3. MiXCR, run by TCRdb on the multiplex PCR reads, gives a single entry per CDR3 protein. This table has roughly 650,000 distinct CDR3 sequences, about a sixth appearing once. The sample taken for sequencing was blood. The receptors stem from a woman aged 40 to 55 with Graves' ophthalmopathy.

The table lists this clonotype with many counts. The chain links TRBV12-3 or TRBV12-4 to TRBJ2-3, with 14 positions matching TRBD2. The CDR3 spans 18 residues. V shed 6 bases, J shed 3 bases, and the junction held 11 bases outside the gene matches. DNA of the CDR3: TGTGCCAGCAGCGCGACGGGACTAGCGGGAGAGAAGACAGATACGCAGTATTTT. It codes for CASSATGLAGEKTDTQYF.

This clonotype was seen at least ten times. Here the CDR3 reads CASSYGSGYNEQFF. The CDR3 DNA is TGTGCCAGCAGTTACGGAAGCGGCTACAATGAGCAGTTCTTC. The chain is built from TRBV12-3 or TRBV12-4 and TRBJ2-1; D is perhaps TRBD2 (5 bases). V lost 4 bases, J lost 3 bases, and 10 bases lay in between. This CDR3 has 14 amino acids.

This clonotype was detected ten times or more. This rearrangement joins TRBV3-1 to TRBJ1-1, with D unclear. The CDR3 consists of 14 residues. Germline CDR1 is LGHDT and CDR2 is YNNKEL (reference sequence). Trimming stripped 0 bases from V and 1 base from J, with 6 bases between. The chain's CDR3 is CASSQDWQNTEAFF. The CDR3 nucleotides are TGTGCCAGCAGCCAAGATTGGCAGAACACTGAAGCTTTCTTT. Looking up the rest from reference TRBV3-1 and TRBJ1-1 gives the full variable domain: DTAVSQTPKYLVTQMGNDKSIKCEQNLGHDTMYWYKQDSKKFLKIMFSYNNKELIINETVPNRFSPKSPDKAHLNLHINSLELGDSAVYFCASSQDWQNTEAFFGQGTRLTVV.

The chain recombines TRBV19 with TRBJ2-5; D is unresolved. V was pared by 5 bases and J by 1 base, with 11 bases between. CDR3 size: 14 residues. Germline V gene sequence: CDR1 LNHDA, CDR2 SQIVND (reference sequence). CDR3: CASSPADGQETQYF. Written as DNA, the CDR3 is TGTGCCAGTAGTCCCGCGGACGGCCAAGAGACCCAGTACTTC.

The chain is built from TRBV7-9 and TRBJ1-5; D is undetermined. With 6 bases removed from V and 3 bases from J, the gap between germline ends came to 12 bases. This CDR3 comprises 14 residues. Germline CDR1 SEHNR, CDR2 FQNEAQ (reference sequence). The CDR3 here is CASSAGFTNQPQHF. The CDR3 DNA reads TGTGCCAGCAGTGCGGGGTTTACCAATCAGCCCCAGCATTTT.

This clonotype was seen ten or more times. The rearrangement links TRBV3-1 to TRBJ2-7; D ambiguous. The CDR3 has 14 amino acids. Trimming took off 1 base at V and 5 bases at J, with 12 bases between the two ends. Germline assignment: CDR1 LGHDT and CDR2 YNNKEL (reference sequence). CDR3 sequence (DNA): TGTGCCAGCAGCCAAGCCAGTAGCAGCGACGAGCAGTACTTC. Translation: CASSQASSSDEQYF.

There are a few counts of this clonotype. This chain connects TRBV6-1 to TRBJ1-1; 9 bases are shared with TRBD1. The V and J ends lost 8 bases and 3 bases, in that order; junction bases with no gene match: 7. The CDR3 consists of 14 residues. Germline CDR1 and CDR2: MNHNS and SASEGT. CDR3 nucleotides: TGTGCCAGCCGACAGGGGGGGGAGGACACTGAAGCTTTCTTT. It is translated as CASRQGGEDTEAFF.

This clonotype has at least ten counts. J is TRBJ2-7 and V is TRBV18; D call uncertain. This CDR3 has 13 residues. V shed 3 bases and J shed 7 bases, with 13 bases lying between them. CDR1 and CDR2 (germline): KGHSH, LQKENI. In nucleotides, the CDR3 is TGTGCCAGCTCACCGGTGCGGTTGATGGAGCAGTACTTC. It codes for CASSPVRLMEQYF.

This clonotype was recorded a few times. A much larger clone is a single base away; this may be a read error. V is TRBV28 and J is TRBJ2-1, with 7 positions matching TRBD2. The CDR3 length is 11 residues. CDR1 is MDHEN and CDR2 is SYDVKM in the germline V gene. The chain's CDR3 is CAGRTLAEQFF. CDR3 DNA: TGTGCCGGCAGAACACTAGCGGAGCAGTTCTTC. The complete variable domain, with remaining parts taken from reference TRBV28 and TRBJ2-1, reads DVKVTQSSRYLVKRTGEKVFLECVQDMDHENMFWYRQDPGLGLRLIYFSYDVKMKEKGDIPEGYSVSREKKERFSLILESASTNQTSMYLCAGRTLAEQFFGPGTRLTVL.

As regards this clonotype: Because it lacks the conserved phenylalanine or tryptophan at the end, this CDR3 is likely a read error. The V and J genes are TRBV2 and TRBJ1-2; D is ambiguous. V was shortened by 7 bases and J by 1 base, with 7 bases between the two germline ends. The CDR3 length is 12 residues. Germline loops: CDR1 SNHLY, CDR2 FYNNEI. The CDR3 spells CASMRFNYGYTL. In DNA, the CDR3 is TGTGCCAGCATGAGGTTTAACTATGGCTACACCCTC.

The chain joins TRBV7-9 to TRBJ1-6, with D unclear. The CDR3 contains 15 residues. CDR1 and CDR2 (germline): SEHNR, FQNEAQ (reference sequence). Trimming cost V 10 bases and J 7 bases, with 20 bases left between them. The CDR3 region has the DNA TGTGCCACCTCGGAATTGCCGGGGAGGAATTCACCCCTCCACTTT. Protein sequence: CATSELPGRNSPLHF.

Many counts were recorded for this clonotype. The chain carries TRBV30 and TRBJ1-5; TRBD1 might be the D (5 bases). Between the trimmed V and J ends, which lost 4 bases and 0 bases, there was a span of 10 bases. Looked up from germline, CDR1 is GTSNPN and CDR2 is SVGIG (reference sequence). This CDR3 has 14 amino acids. CDR3 sequence reads: CAWNQGLSNQPQHF. DNA of the CDR3: TGTGCCTGGAACCAGGGTCTTAGCAATCAGCCCCAGCATTTT.

This clonotype was seen a handful of times. The V call is TRBV4-1, the J call TRBJ2-7, with no clear D. The germline V and J ends were trimmed by 4 bases and 4 bases, with 11 bases remaining between them. The CDR3 has 13 residues. Germline V gives CDR1 MGHRA, CDR2 YSYEKL. Here the CDR3 reads CASSLVRSYEQYF. The CDR3, as DNA: TGCGCCAGCAGCCTCGTCAGGTCGTACGAGCAGTACTTC.

Concerning this clonotype itself: A much larger clone is a single base away; this may be a read error. V and J are TRBV5-6 and TRBJ2-3; D ambiguous. The germline V gene has CDR1 SGHDT and CDR2 YYEEEE. The CDR3 consists of 16 residues. In DNA, the CDR3 is TGTGCCCGCAGCTTCTTCACCCTCAAGGGCCCAGATACGCAGTATTTT. Translation gives CARSFFTLKGPDTQYF.

This clonotype was picked up a small number of times. The chain links TRBV5-1 to TRBJ2-5; 8 bases fit TRBD1. V was pared by 0 bases and J by 5 bases, with 15 bases of the junction left unmatched. This CDR3 is 18 amino acids long. Looked up from germline, CDR1 is SGHRS and CDR2 is YFSETQ. This CDR3 reads CASSLALGRDRPWETQYF. In nucleotides, the CDR3 is TGCGCCAGCAGCTTGGCCCTCGGAAGGGACAGGCCGTGGGAGACCCAGTACTTC.

This clonotype was counted at least ten times. This chain uses TRBV7-6 with TRBJ2-1; 10 nucleotides align to TRBD2. The CDR3 consists of 16 residues. The trim removed 0 bases at V and 3 bases at J, leaving 2 bases unmatched. Germline V CDR1 and CDR2: SGHVS, FNYEAQ. The CDR3 sequence is CASSLAGTSDYNEQFF. The CDR3, as DNA: TGTGCCAGCAGCTTAGCCGGGACTAGCGACTACAATGAGCAGTTCTTC.

The chain uses TRBV6-4 and TRBJ2-1; 11 positions match TRBD1. CDR3 length: 13 amino acids. The J segment lost 11 bases and the V segment lost 0 bases, leaving 0 bases of the junction unmatched. From germline, CDR1 is MRHNA and CDR2 SNTAGT. The DNA for the CDR3 is TGTGCCAGCAGTGACTCGGACAGGGGGCAGCAGTTCTTC. This encodes CASSDSDRGQQFF.

The chain couples TRBV5-1 to TRBJ2-7; 8 bases map to TRBD2. The germline gives CDR1 SGHRS, CDR2 YFSETQ. V was pared by 4 bases and J by 7 bases, with 10 bases of the junction left unmatched. This CDR3 has 14 residues. CDR3 region: CASSEGTSSVEQYF. Written as DNA, the CDR3 is TGCGCCAGCAGCGAGGGGACTAGTTCTGTGGAGCAGTACTTC. The full variable domain, in which reference TRBV5-1 and TRBJ2-7 provide the parts outside the CDR3, is KAGVTQTPRYLIKTRGQQVTLSCSPISGHRSVSWYQQTPGQGLQFLFEYFSETQRNKGNFPGRFSGRQFSNSRSEMNVSTLELGDSALYLCASSEGTSSVEQYFGPGTRLTVT.

This clonotype was seen at least ten times. The chain combines TRBV2 with TRBJ1-5; D is undetermined. CDR1 is SNHLY and CDR2 is FYNNEI in the germline V gene. V was cut by 9 bases and J by 5 bases, with 11 bases left in between. CDR3 length: 12 amino acids. For the CDR3, the DNA is TGTGCCAGTGCGCCGGAGGATCAGCCCCAGCATTTT. Its protein product is CASAPEDQPQHF. Looking up the rest from reference TRBV2 and TRBJ1-5 gives the full variable domain: EPEVTQTPSHQVTQMGQEVILRCVPISNHLYFYWYRQILGQKVEFLVSFYNNEISEKSEIFDDQFSVERPDGSNFTLKIRSTKLEDSAMYFCASAPEDQPQHFGDGTRLSIL.

This clonotype was counted at least ten times. The chain employs TRBV30 and TRBJ2-7, with no clear D. The CDR3 consists of 15 residues. V was shortened by 0 bases and J by 1 base, with 13 bases between the two germline ends. Germline loops: CDR1 GTSNPN, CDR2 SVGIG (reference sequence). CDR3: CAWSVLDDGSYEQYF. CDR3 DNA sequence: TGTGCCTGGAGTGTACTGGACGACGGTTCCTACGAGCAGTACTTC.